The next 31 T cell receptor beta chains were all read from a single sample in a study of T cells after somatic rescue of genetic block. Libraries were prepared by immunoSEQ multiplex PCR; TCRdb keeps only in-frame clonotypes and omits some of them. In the table there are tens of thousands of clones, more than 75% of which are singletons. The sample comprised peripheral blood mononuclear cells (PBMCs). Receptors were obtained from a man aged 30-40 years.

This clone was seen only a few times. The genes are TRBV28 and TRBJ2-3; 10 nucleotides agree with TRBD2. CDR3 length: 14 residues. After removal of 5 bases from V and 1 base from J, the junction contained 0 bases not matched to a gene. Germline CDR1 is MDHEN and CDR2 is SYDVKM. The CDR3 DNA is TGTGCCAGCAGTGGGACTAGCGGCACAGATACGCAGTATTTT. Its translation is CASSGTSGTDTQYF. Full variable domain (remainder filled in from reference TRBV28 and TRBJ2-3): DVKVTQSSRYLVKRTGEKVFLECVQDMDHENMFWYRQDPGLGLRLIYFSYDVKMKEKGDIPEGYSVSREKKERFSLILESASTNQTSMYLCASSGTSGTDTQYFGPGTRLTVL.

This chain joins TRBV19 and TRBJ2-2, with 7 bases lining up with TRBD1. V shed 1 base, J shed 6 bases, and the junction held 2 bases outside the gene matches. Germline V gene data show CDR1 as LNHDA and CDR2 as SQIVND (reference sequence). The CDR3 contains 14 residues. The CDR3 here is CASSIGTGAGELFF. Here the CDR3 DNA reads TGTGCCAGTAGTATAGGTACAGGGGCCGGGGAGCTGTTTTTT.

The chain links TRBV7-8 to TRBJ1-2, with 7 bases aligning to TRBD1. The germline gives CDR1 SGHVS, CDR2 FQNEAQ. This CDR3 has 14 residues. V trimming: 5 bases; J trimming: 2 bases; junction bases outside the gene matches: 5. CDR3 in DNA: TGTGCCAGCAGCCCAGACAGGGTGAACTATGGCTACACCTTC. It translates to CASSPDRVNYGYTF. The entire variable domain, with the rest obtained from reference TRBV7-8 and TRBJ1-2, is as follows: GAGVSQSPRYKVAKRGQDVALRCDPISGHVSLFWYQQALGQGPEFLTYFQNEAQLDKSGLPSDRFFAERPEGSVSTLKIQRTQQEDSAVYLCASSPDRVNYGYTFGSGTRLTVV.

V gene TRBV5-1 combines with J gene TRBJ2-7, with D maybe TRBD1 (5 bases). The CDR3 is made up of 15 amino acids. Trimming removed 4 bases from V and 2 bases from J, with 16 bases in between. Germline V gene sequence: CDR1 SGHRS, CDR2 YFSETQ. The CDR3 spells CASSPDDSPTYEQYF. CDR3 coding DNA: TGCGCCAGCAGCCCCGACGACAGCCCAACCTACGAGCAGTACTTC.

The rearrangement links TRBV19 to TRBJ2-5; no definite D call. The CDR3 runs 14 residues. From germline, CDR1 is LNHDA and CDR2 SQIVND (reference sequence). V was trimmed by 7 bases and J by 4 bases, leaving 16 bases between them. The CDR3 DNA is TGTGCCAGTACTAACCAGGACCGCCCAGAGACCCAGTACTTC. This gives the protein CASTNQDRPETQYF. Full variable domain (remainder filled in from reference TRBV19 and TRBJ2-5): DGGITQSPKYLFRKEGQNVTLSCEQNLNHDAMYWYRQDPGQGLRLIYYSQIVNDFQKGDIAEGYSVSREKKESFPLTVTSAQKNPTAFYLCASTNQDRPETQYFGPGTRLLVL.

CDR3: CASSERGSSNQPQHF. CDR3 DNA: TGTGCCAGCAGTGAAAGGGGATCTAGCAATCAGCCCCAGCATTTT. The gene calls are TRBV25-1 and TRBJ1-5; weak D call: TRBD1 (5 bases). The germline V and J ends were trimmed by 2 bases and 0 bases, with 8 bases remaining between them. This CDR3 is 15 amino acids long. CDR1 and CDR2 (germline): MGHDK, SYGVNS.

This chain's CDR3 is CAWSIGGETEAFF. As DNA, the CDR3 is TGTGCCTGGAGTATTGGGGGGGAGACTGAAGCTTTCTTT. The chain joins TRBV30 to TRBJ1-1; possibly TRBD1 for D (5 bases). The CDR3 extends over 13 amino acids. Trimming left V 2 bases short and J 5 bases short, with 12 bases between. Germline V CDR1 and CDR2: GTSNPN, SVGIG (reference sequence). Full variable domain (remainder filled in from reference TRBV30 and TRBJ1-1): SQTIHQWPATLVQPVGSPLSLECTVEGTSNPNLYWYRQAAGRGLQLLFYSVGIGQISSEVPQNLSASRPQDRQFILSSKKLLLSDSGFYLCAWSIGGETEAFFGQGTRLTVV.

The rearrangement joins TRBV7-9 to TRBJ2-7; no clear D gene. The CDR3 has 12 residues. V dropped 5 bases and J dropped 3 bases, with 8 bases sitting between them. CDR1 is SEHNR, CDR2 FQNEAQ, per germline (reference sequence). The CDR3 region is CASSPHSYEQYF. For the CDR3, the DNA is TGTGCCAGCAGCCCCCATAGCTACGAGCAGTACTTC.

This clone was observed a handful of times. The chain employs TRBV7-2 and TRBJ2-5; 7 positions agree with TRBD1. With 5 bases clipped from V and 2 bases from J, the junction kept 2 bases outside the gene matches. The CDR3 is 13 amino acids. Germline V gene data show CDR1 as SGHTA and CDR2 as FQGNSA. The CDR3 loop is CASSGGQQETQYF. For the CDR3, the DNA is TGTGCCAGCAGCGGGGGACAGCAAGAGACCCAGTACTTC.

The J gene is TRBJ1-3, the V gene TRBV30, with D perhaps TRBD1 (5 bases). Germline CDR1 reads GTSNPN; CDR2 reads SVGIG (reference sequence). There are 14 residues in the CDR3. V lost 3 bases and J lost 4, with 13 bases in between. The DNA of the CDR3 is TGTGCCTGGAGCCGGGACCTAGGGGGAAACACCATATATTTT. Translation gives CAWSRDLGGNTIYF.

The chain combines TRBV9 with TRBJ2-3; 7 bases align to TRBD2. Germline lookup yields CDR1 SGDLS and CDR2 YYNGEE. The CDR3 totals 15 residues. The trim removed 2 bases at V and 4 bases at J, leaving 7 bases unmatched. CDR3 coding DNA: TGTGCCAGCAGCGTGCAGGGAGGGGTGGCAGATACGCAGTATTTT. Translation: CASSVQGGVADTQYF.

The chain joins TRBV6-5 to TRBJ2-7, with a possible D match to TRBD1 (5 bases). Per germline, CDR1 MNHEY and CDR2 SVGAGI. V was pared by 2 bases and J by 5 bases, with 13 bases between. CDR3 size: 14 residues. The CDR3 loop reads CASSYRPGSNEQYF. The DNA for the CDR3 is TGTGCCAGCAGTTACAGGCCAGGGTCGAACGAGCAGTACTTC.

The chain recombines TRBV6-6 with TRBJ2-1, with 11 nucleotides matching TRBD2. The V segment lost 5 bases and the J segment 8 bases; nucleotides outside the gene matches: 8. CDR3 size: 15 residues. Germline V gives CDR1 MNHNY, CDR2 SVGAGI (reference sequence). CDR3 bases: TGTGCCAGCAGTCCCCTTAGCGGGGGGGCTGATGAGCAGTTCTTC. Translated: CASSPLSGGADEQFF.

The chain carries TRBV7-4 and TRBJ1-4; possible D gene TRBD1, 5 bases. Germline V gives CDR1 SGHVT, CDR2 SQSDAQ. This CDR3 comprises 16 residues. V was cut by 4 bases and J by 3 bases, with 15 bases left in between. The CDR3 spells CASSSRVTRSNEKLFF. The CDR3 DNA reads TGTGCCAGCAGCTCCAGGGTAACCCGATCTAATGAAAAACTGTTTTTT.

J is TRBJ1-6 and V is TRBV15; no clear D gene. From germline, CDR1 is LNHNV and CDR2 YYDKDF (reference sequence). The V and J ends lost 4 bases and 9 bases respectively, with 19 bases between them. The length of the CDR3 is 16 residues. Written as DNA, the CDR3 is TGTGCCACCAGCATTGAGGTTGGCGGGGTTTTTTCACCCCTCCACTTT. Its protein is CATSIEVGGVFSPLHF.

The chain is built from TRBV11-2 and TRBJ1-6; D remains unclear. V was clipped by 7 bases and J by 4 bases, with 14 bases between them. CDR1 SGHAT and CDR2 FQNNGV come from the germline V gene. There are 15 residues in the CDR3. The CDR3 here is CASKNNPLYNSPLHF. The CDR3 DNA follows: TGTGCCAGCAAAAATAACCCCCTGTATAATTCACCCCTCCACTTT.

V and J are TRBV18 and TRBJ1-2, with D maybe TRBD1 (5 bases). Germline assignment: CDR1 KGHSH and CDR2 LQKENI. The CDR3 totals 16 residues. V lost 3 bases and J lost 4, with 18 bases in between. In nucleotides, the CDR3 is TGTGCCAGCTCACCCTCCCGGGACGGGTCTTTCTATGGCTACACCTTC. Its translation is CASSPSRDGSFYGYTF.

This clone has only a few counts. The chain has TRBV7-3 and TRBJ1-1; TRBD1 is a possible D gene (6 bases). The germline gives CDR1 SGHTA, CDR2 FQGTGA. Trimming took 5 bases from V and 3 from J, leaving 10 bases between them. The CDR3 extends over 13 amino acids. The CDR3 DNA is TGTGCCAGCAGCCGGGACACCTACACTGAAGCTTTCTTT. It encodes CASSRDTYTEAFF.

This clone was picked up one time. This chain joins TRBV28 and TRBJ1-1; weak D call: TRBD1 (5 bases). CDR1 is MDHEN, CDR2 SYDVKM, per germline. This CDR3 is built from 15 residues. V shed 5 bases and J shed 3 bases, with 16 bases lying between them. This CDR3 is CASSPPTGEDTEAFF. As DNA, the CDR3 is TGTGCCAGCAGTCCCCCCACGGGGGAGGACACTGAAGCTTTCTTT. Full variable domain (missing parts from reference TRBV28 and TRBJ1-1): DVKVTQSSRYLVKRTGEKVFLECVQDMDHENMFWYRQDPGLGLRLIYFSYDVKMKEKGDIPEGYSVSREKKERFSLILESASTNQTSMYLCASSPPTGEDTEAFFGQGTRLTVV.

The rearrangement joins TRBV27 to TRBJ1-5, with D perhaps TRBD1 (6 bases). Looked up from germline, CDR1 is MNHEY and CDR2 is SMNVEV (reference sequence). This CDR3 is 14 amino acids long. V lost 4 bases, J lost 4 bases, and 11 bases lay in between. As DNA, the CDR3 is TGTGCCAGCAGTTGGGGGGCAGATAATCAGCCCCAGCATTTT. The encoded protein is CASSWGADNQPQHF.

The rearrangement links TRBV19 to TRBJ2-7; weak D call: TRBD1 (6 bases). The germline V gene has CDR1 LNHDA and CDR2 SQIVND (reference sequence). The CDR3 extends over 14 amino acids. V dropped 6 bases and J dropped 0 bases, with 12 bases sitting between them. The CDR3 DNA is TGTGCCAGTAGAAAACAGGGTGGCTCCTACGAGCAGTACTTC. This sequence encodes CASRKQGGSYEQYF.

The J gene is TRBJ2-5, the V gene TRBV11-3; 8 nucleotides match TRBD1. J lost 1 base, V lost 5 bases, and 3 bases had no gene match. This CDR3 comprises 14 residues. The germline V gene has CDR1 SGHNT and CDR2 YENEEA. The CDR3 protein is CASSHRGVQETQYF. CDR3 DNA: TGTGCCAGCAGCCACAGGGGGGTCCAAGAGACCCAGTACTTC.

The chain uses TRBV27 and TRBJ2-2; 9 bases agree with TRBD1. V lost 5 bases, J lost 4 bases, and 5 bases stayed unmatched. This CDR3 has 15 amino acids. From germline, CDR1 is MNHEY and CDR2 SMNVEV (reference sequence). CDR3 in DNA: TGTGCCAGCAGTACAGGGACAGGGATCACCGGGGAGCTGTTTTTT. This encodes CASSTGTGITGELFF.

The CDR3 DNA follows: TGCGCCAGCAGCCGAAGCCGGGGGACCCAAGAGACCCAGTACTTC. It is translated as CASSRSRGTQETQYF. The gene calls are TRBV4-3 and TRBJ2-5; D perhaps matches TRBD2 (6 bases). Trimming left V 4 bases short and J 1 base short, with 13 bases between. Germline CDR1 is LGHNA and CDR2 is YSLEER. The CDR3 is made up of 15 amino acids.

J is TRBJ2-7 and V is TRBV5-1, with 9 bases aligning to TRBD1. The germline gives CDR1 SGHRS, CDR2 YFSETQ. V was clipped by 4 bases and J by 3 bases; unmatched bases: 2. The CDR3 loop spans 13 amino acids. The CDR3 region has the DNA TGCGCCAGCAGCACGACAGGGGGCTACGAGCAGTACTTC. It specifies CASSTTGGYEQYF.

This rearrangement joins TRBV9 to TRBJ1-1; 10 bases line up with TRBD1. The CDR3 extends over 15 amino acids. The germline CDR1 and CDR2 sequences are SGDLS and YYNGEE. The V and J ends lost 3 bases and 4 bases, in that order; junction bases with no gene match: 6. CDR3 amino acids: CASSGGDRGVTEAFF. The CDR3 DNA reads as TGTGCCAGCAGCGGTGGGGACAGGGGAGTCACTGAAGCTTTCTTT.

V usage is TRBV11-2 and J usage is TRBJ1-6; a possible D gene is TRBD1 (5 bases). The germline gives CDR1 SGHAT, CDR2 FQNNGV. V gave up 2 bases and J gave up 9 bases, with 5 bases separating them. CDR3 size: 12 residues. For the CDR3, the DNA is TGTGCCAGCAGCTTACAGGGTTCACCCCTCCACTTT. This translates into CASSLQGSPLHF.

This clone was recorded only once. The chain carries TRBV2 and TRBJ2-7; D is possibly TRBD2 (5 bases). V was trimmed by 2 bases and J by 0 bases, leaving 8 bases between them. This CDR3 comprises 14 residues. Germline V gene sequence: CDR1 SNHLY, CDR2 FYNNEI. CDR3 sequence (DNA): TGTGCCAGCAGTGAAAGGCGGGCCTCCTACGAGCAGTACTTC. This codes for CASSERRASYEQYF.

J is TRBJ1-4 and V is TRBV4-1, with D uncertain. Germline V gene data show CDR1 as MGHRA and CDR2 as YSYEKL. The CDR3 consists of 15 residues. Trimming cost V 4 bases and J 0 bases, with 9 bases left between them. CDR3 sequence (DNA): TGCGCCAGCAGCCTACCGGGAGCAACTAATGAAAAACTGTTTTTT. It encodes CASSLPGATNEKLFF.

This clone was seen a single time. The V and J genes are TRBV4-2 and TRBJ2-7; D unresolved. The germline gives CDR1 LGHNA, CDR2 YNFKEQ. V was pared by 4 bases and J by 7 bases, with 14 bases between. This CDR3 is 13 amino acids long. DNA for the CDR3: TGTGCCAGCAGCCCTTGGGCAGGTGGGGAGCAGTACTTC. Its translation is CASSPWAGGEQYF.

This chain links TRBV6-5 with TRBJ2-3; D is undetermined. The V gene's germline CDR1 is MNHEY and CDR2 SVGAGI. The CDR3 sequence is 14 residues long. Trimming left V 3 bases short and J 2 bases short, with 9 bases between. Here the CDR3 reads CASSYSRYTDTQYF. The CDR3 DNA reads TGTGCCAGCAGTTATTCCAGGTACACAGATACGCAGTATTTT.